A selection of T cell receptor beta chains follows, all from one sample in a study of T cell responses to AZD1222 COVID-19 vaccine. Clones were sequenced by immunoSEQ multiplex PCR, and TCRdb holds only the in-frame ones, with some missing. The sample consists of roughly 120,000 clones, 80% to 95% of them appearing once. Sequenced here: peripheral blood, sampled 28 days after the second dose of the MenACWY control vaccine. Every receptor here comes from an adult who received the MenACWY meningococcal vaccine as a control. The CDR3 runs from the conserved cysteine through the conserved F or W. The D gene is left open where the match is weak.

V	D	J	DNA	CDR3
TRBV5-4	.	TRBJ2-2	TGTGCCAGCAGCACTTCTAGCACCGGGGAGCTGTTTTTT	CASSTSSTGELFF
TRBV7-2	TRBD1	TRBJ2-1	TGTGCCAGCAGCATAGAGGGGACAGCACTTTACAATGAGCAGTTCTTC	CASSIEGTALYNEQFF
TRBV6-5	.	TRBJ2-1	TGTGCCAGCACTTATAGCGTCAATGCCTACAATGAGCAGTTCTTC	CASTYSVNAYNEQFF
TRBV6-5	TRBD1	TRBJ1-1	TGTGCCAGCAGGCGACAGGGAGGAAACACTGAAGCTTTCTTT	CASRRQGGNTEAFF
TRBV10-3	.	TRBJ1-6	TGTGCCATCAGTGTTAACCCAGGGACACCCCTCCACTTT	CAISVNPGTPLHF
TRBV2	.	TRBJ2-5	TGTGCCAGCAGTGAACCGTCCATTGAAGAGACCCAGTACTTC	CASSEPSIEETQYF
TRBV5-1	.	TRBJ1-4	TGCGCCAGCAGCTTGGACCGGGACTTCTCCCCCTCTAATGAAAAACTGTTTTTT	CASSLDRDFSPSNEKLFF
TRBV5-4	.	TRBJ1-4	TGTGCCAGCAGCTTTAACGGAAGGGGGATTGATGAAAAACTGTTTTTT	CASSFNGRGIDEKLFF
TRBV7-8	.	TRBJ1-4	TGTGCCAGCAGTCTAAACCGGGCAGAAAACGATGAAAAACTGTTTTTT	CASSLNRAENDEKLFF
TRBV3-1/TRBV3-2	TRBD1	TRBJ2-5	TGTGCCAGCAGCCGACAGGGCCCTCAAGAGACCCAGTACTTC	CASSRQGPQETQYF
TRBV11-2	TRBD1	TRBJ1-2	TGTGCCAGCAGCTCCGGACAGGGGGCTTGGTATGGCTACACCTTC	CASSSGQGAWYGYTF
TRBV28	TRBD2	TRBJ2-5	TGTGCCAGCAGCGAACTAGCGGGAGGTGCAGAGACCCAGTACTTC	CASSELAGGAETQYF